The next 21 T cell receptor beta chains were all read from a single sample in a study of a mutant IDH1 vaccine in newly diagnosed glioma. Profiling relied on immunoSEQ multiplex PCR, and the TCRdb table lists in-frame clones only, not all of them. The sample records some 30,000 clones, roughly 78% being singletons. No antigen is known for these receptors. Time point meaning: week 35, safety follow-up. Doses consisted of 300 ug of mutant IDH1 20-mer peptide each, paired with topical imiquimod. The sequences come from PBMCs, collected from a glioma patient whose treatment included an IDH1 peptide vaccine. These receptors were collected from a woman in her thirties or forties with glioma.

The chain links TRBV7-8 to TRBJ1-3, with no clear D. The CDR3 length is 14 residues. Trimming cost V 1 base and J 0 bases, with 4 bases left between them. Germline lookup yields CDR1 SGHVS and CDR2 FQNEAQ. The CDR3 bases are TGTGCCAGCAGCTTAGGTCTCTCTGGAAACACCATATATTTT. Amino acid sequence: CASSLGLSGNTIYF.

The chain couples TRBV9 to TRBJ2-3; maybe TRBD2 (6 bases). V dropped 4 bases and J dropped 0 bases, with 9 bases sitting between them. This CDR3 has 14 amino acids. Germline lookup yields CDR1 SGDLS and CDR2 YYNGEE. The CDR3: CASSPGVSTDTQYF. The CDR3 DNA reads TGTGCCAGCAGCCCGGGGGTGAGCACAGATACGCAGTATTTT.

This clone has a single count. The V call is TRBV7-8, the J call TRBJ2-3, with a tentative D call TRBD2 (7 bases). The V and J ends lost 1 base and 4 bases respectively, with 21 bases between them. Looked up from germline, CDR1 is SGHVS and CDR2 is FQNEAQ. CDR3 length equals 18 residues. The CDR3 sequence: CASSLGIPFRGGADTQYF. Here the CDR3 DNA reads TGTGCCAGCAGCTTAGGGATACCATTTAGGGGGGGGGCAGATACGCAGTATTTT.

The chain joins TRBV13 to TRBJ2-7, with D maybe TRBD2 (6 bases). Trimming pared 5 bases from V and 0 bases from J, leaving 14 bases between. The CDR3 has 15 amino acids. Germline V gene sequence: CDR1 PRHDT, CDR2 FYEKMQ (reference sequence). The CDR3 nucleotides read TGTGCCAGCAGCCCCACGGGACTGGGCTCCTACGAGCAGTACTTC. Protein product: CASSPTGLGSYEQYF.

The chain employs TRBV2 and TRBJ1-1; D gene ambiguous. The length of the CDR3 is 15 residues. Germline V gives CDR1 SNHLY, CDR2 FYNNEI. Trimming removed 6 bases from V and 4 bases from J, with 18 bases in between. The CDR3 reads CASSAPLGGSTEAFF. In nucleotides, the CDR3 is TGTGCCAGCAGCGCCCCGTTGGGAGGGAGCACTGAAGCTTTCTTT.

The chain carries TRBV6-1 and TRBJ1-2; D call uncertain. This CDR3 contains 14 residues. Deletions cut 0 bases from V and 4 bases from J, with 9 bases between. The germline V gene has CDR1 MNHNS and CDR2 SASEGT. The CDR3 DNA reads as TGTGCCAGCAGTGAAGCGATGGAGATCTATGGCTACACCTTC. It encodes CASSEAMEIYGYTF.

The J gene is TRBJ2-3, the V gene TRBV10-1; a weak D match, TRBD2 (7 bases). Germline CDR1 reads WNHNN; CDR2 reads SYGVQD (reference sequence). The CDR3 is 16 residues long. V lost 3 bases and J 4 bases, leaving 17 bases between the germline ends. The chain's CDR3 is CASSEGGAPGADTQYF. The CDR3 nucleotides read TGCGCCAGCAGTGAAGGGGGGGCACCAGGGGCAGATACGCAGTATTTT.

The chain carries TRBV5-1 and TRBJ2-7, with 10 bases aligning to TRBD1. Germline lookup yields CDR1 SGHRS and CDR2 YFSETQ. V dropped 0 bases and J dropped 4; count of bases not matched to a gene: 7. This CDR3 has 16 residues. CDR3 sequence (DNA): TGCGCCAGCAGCTTGGATTGGACAGGGGGGTCGTACGAGCAGTACTTC. This translates into CASSLDWTGGSYEQYF. Together with reference TRBV5-1 and TRBJ2-7, the CDR3 gives the full variable domain: KAGVTQTPRYLIKTRGQQVTLSCSPISGHRSVSWYQQTPGQGLQFLFEYFSETQRNKGNFPGRFSGRQFSNSRSEMNVSTLELGDSALYLCASSLDWTGGSYEQYFGPGTRLTVT.

The CDR3 DNA is TGTGCCTGGATTCCACAGATACAGAGGGGCTACACCTTC. Encoded protein: CAWIPQIQRGYTF. The chain has TRBV30 and TRBJ1-2, with D uncertain. The V gene's germline CDR1 is GTSNPN and CDR2 SVGIG (reference sequence). The CDR3 has 13 residues. With 4 bases removed from V and 8 bases from J, the gap between germline ends came to 17 bases.

The chain joins TRBV11-2 to TRBJ2-7; D is ambiguous. Germline V gene lookup returns CDR1 SGHAT and CDR2 FQNNGV. Deletions cut 1 base from V and 6 bases from J, with 4 bases between. The CDR3 is 11 residues long. In DNA, the CDR3 is TGTGCCAGCAGCTTAGTGGCCGAGCAGTACTTC. As protein: CASSLVAEQYF.

The V call is TRBV6-6, the J call TRBJ1-5; no clear D. The CDR3 extends over 13 amino acids. Germline V gives CDR1 MNHNY, CDR2 SVGAGI (reference sequence). Trimming cost V 7 bases and J 5 bases, with 12 bases left between them. This CDR3 reads CASTQSEDQPQHF. CDR3 DNA: TGTGCCAGCACTCAATCGGAGGATCAGCCCCAGCATTTT.

V is TRBV7-6 and J is TRBJ2-7, with 10 bases matching TRBD1. The germline V gene has CDR1 SGHVS and CDR2 FNYEAQ. Germline trimming cut 2 bases from V and 1 base from J; bases unmatched to any gene: 8. This CDR3 is 17 amino acids long. The CDR3 protein is CASSLNGQGVGSYEQYF. The CDR3 nucleotides are TGTGCCAGCAGCTTAAATGGACAGGGGGTTGGGTCCTACGAGCAGTACTTC.

V and J are TRBV30 and TRBJ2-7, with D tentatively TRBD1 or TRBD2 (6 bases each). The CDR3 length is 14 residues. Germline-derived CDR1 and CDR2 are GTSNPN and SVGIG (reference sequence). V lost 4 bases and J lost 0, with 13 bases in between. The CDR3: CAWNGGGVSYEQYF. For the CDR3, the DNA is TGTGCCTGGAATGGAGGGGGAGTCTCCTACGAGCAGTACTTC.

The chain is built from TRBV30 and TRBJ1-5, with 9 bases that match TRBD1. Germline values: CDR1 GTSNPN, CDR2 SVGIG (reference sequence). The CDR3 has 18 amino acids. Germline trimming cut 3 bases from V and 2 bases from J; bases unmatched to any gene: 14. As DNA, the CDR3 is TGTGCCTGGAGCGACCTCCGACAGGGGGAAACCGGCAATCAGCCCCAGCATTTT. Protein: CAWSDLRQGETGNQPQHF.

The chain recombines TRBV5-1 with TRBJ1-3, with unresolved D. The CDR3 has 15 amino acids. Trimming took 0 bases from V and 0 from J, leaving 7 bases between them. CDR1 and CDR2 (germline): SGHRS, YFSETQ. CDR3 DNA sequence: TGCGCCAGCAGCTTGGGTTTCAGCTCTGGAAACACCATATATTTT. It yields the protein CASSLGFSSGNTIYF.

This chain links TRBV19 with TRBJ1-2; 9 bases are a match to TRBD1. Germline CDR1 reads LNHDA; CDR2 reads SQIVND (reference sequence). V gave up 5 bases and J gave up 6 bases; unmatched junction bases: 10. This CDR3 region has 15 residues. For the CDR3, the DNA is TGTGCCAGTAGTGGGCCGGGACAGGGATGGGATGGCTACACCTTC. Translating gives CASSGPGQGWDGYTF.

This clone was counted once. The V call is TRBV7-9, the J call TRBJ2-7; weak D call: TRBD2 (6 bases). From germline, CDR1 is SEHNR and CDR2 FQNEAQ (reference sequence). V gave up 5 bases and J gave up 6 bases, with 17 bases separating them. The CDR3 is 14 amino acids. CDR3 DNA sequence: TGTGCCAGCAGCCCGATCCTGGAGGGGAGCGAGCAGTACTTC. It is translated as CASSPILEGSEQYF. Supplemented by reference TRBV7-9 and TRBJ2-7, the full variable domain reads DTGVSQNPRHKITKRGQNVTFRCDPISEHNRLYWYRQTLGQGPEFLTYFQNEAQLEKSRLLSDRFSAERPKGSFSTLEIQRTEQGDSAMYLCASSPILEGSEQYFGPGTRLTVT.

The rearrangement links TRBV19 to TRBJ1-2; D is ambiguous. The CDR3 totals 16 residues. Trimming removed 5 bases at V and 6 bases at J, with 22 bases between. Germline lookup yields CDR1 LNHDA and CDR2 SQIVND (reference sequence). CDR3 coding DNA: TGTGCCAGTAGTGGCCCACGGGCAGCTTCCGACCATGGCTACACCTTC. Its protein product is CASSGPRAASDHGYTF.

The chain links TRBV6-5 to TRBJ1-6; TRBD1 might be the D (5 bases). Germline assignment: CDR1 MNHEY and CDR2 SVGAGI. V was shortened by 7 bases and J by 14 bases, with 18 bases between the two germline ends. The CDR3 has 13 amino acids. The CDR3 spells CASKSKGLLTLHF. The CDR3 bases are TGTGCCAGCAAATCTAAGGGGCTCCTCACCCTCCACTTT.

The chain joins TRBV7-9 to TRBJ1-4, with D perhaps matching TRBD1 (5 bases). Germline CDR1 SEHNR, CDR2 FQNEAQ (reference sequence). V lost 4 bases and J lost 6, with 12 bases in between. There are 14 residues in the CDR3. In nucleotides, the CDR3 is TGTGCCAGCAGCTCCGGGACGGACGATGAAAAACTGTTTTTT. This codes for CASSSGTDDEKLFF. Full variable domain (remainder filled in from reference TRBV7-9 and TRBJ1-4): DTGVSQNPRHKITKRGQNVTFRCDPISEHNRLYWYRQTLGQGPEFLTYFQNEAQLEKSRLLSDRFSAERPKGSFSTLEIQRTEQGDSAMYLCASSSGTDDEKLFFGSGTQLSVL.

In the case of this clone: The same CDR3 also results from other DNA sequences found in this sample. V usage is TRBV29-1 and J usage is TRBJ1-2; D is perhaps TRBD1 (5 bases). The germline gives CDR1 SQVTM, CDR2 ANQGSEA. This CDR3 region has 11 residues. The ends were cut back, 4 bases at V and 3 bases at J, with 6 bases in the middle. CDR3 amino acids: CSVAQDYGYTF. As DNA, the CDR3 is TGCAGCGTTGCACAGGACTATGGCTACACCTTC. The whole variable domain, filled in from reference TRBV29-1 and TRBJ1-2, reads SAVISQKPSRDICQRGTSLTIQCQVDSQVTMMFWYRQQPGQSLTLIATANQGSEATYESGFVIDKFPISRPNLTFSTLTVSNMSPEDSSIYLCSVAQDYGYTFGSGTRLTVV.